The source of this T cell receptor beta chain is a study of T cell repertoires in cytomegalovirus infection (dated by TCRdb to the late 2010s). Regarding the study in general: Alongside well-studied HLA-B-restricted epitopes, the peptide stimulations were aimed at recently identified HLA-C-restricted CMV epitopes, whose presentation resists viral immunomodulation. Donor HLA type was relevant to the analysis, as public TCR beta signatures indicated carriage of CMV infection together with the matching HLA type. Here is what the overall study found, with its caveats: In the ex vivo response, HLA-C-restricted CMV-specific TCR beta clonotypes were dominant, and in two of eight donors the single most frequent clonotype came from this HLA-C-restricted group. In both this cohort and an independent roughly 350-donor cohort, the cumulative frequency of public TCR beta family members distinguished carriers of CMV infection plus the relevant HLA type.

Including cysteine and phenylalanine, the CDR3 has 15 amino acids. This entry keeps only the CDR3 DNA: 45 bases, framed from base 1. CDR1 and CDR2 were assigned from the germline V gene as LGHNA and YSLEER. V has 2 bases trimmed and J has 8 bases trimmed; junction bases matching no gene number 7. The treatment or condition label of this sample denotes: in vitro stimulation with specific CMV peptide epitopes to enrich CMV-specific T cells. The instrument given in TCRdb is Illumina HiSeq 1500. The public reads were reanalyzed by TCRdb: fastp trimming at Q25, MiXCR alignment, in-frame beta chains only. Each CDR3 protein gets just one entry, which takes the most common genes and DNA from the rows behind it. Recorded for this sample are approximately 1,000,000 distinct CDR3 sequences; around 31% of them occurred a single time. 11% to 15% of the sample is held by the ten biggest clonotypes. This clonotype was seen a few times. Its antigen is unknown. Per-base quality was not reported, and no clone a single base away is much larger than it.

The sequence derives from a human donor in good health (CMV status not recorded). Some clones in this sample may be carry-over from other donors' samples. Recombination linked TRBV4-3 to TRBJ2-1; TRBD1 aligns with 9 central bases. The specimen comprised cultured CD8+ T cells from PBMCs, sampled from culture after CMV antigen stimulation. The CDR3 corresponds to CASSQLPGQGDEQFF. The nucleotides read TGCGCCAGCAGCCAATTACCGGGACAGGGCGATGAGCAGTTCTTC.